The 20 T cell receptor beta chains listed next were all sequenced from one sample in a study of vaccination and CD4 T cells after COVID-19. Cultured CD4+ T cell DNA underwent sequencing with the Oncomine TCR Beta short-read assay. TCRdb reanalysed the PCR reads using MiXCR and keeps one entry per CDR3 protein. Among about 19,000 distinct CDR3 sequences listed, less than 70% were seen once. Treatment of the sample: roughly 10-day PBMC culture with coronavirus spike peptide pools or control peptides (ViraFEST assay). Antigen specificity for these receptors is unknown. What was sequenced was CD4+ T cells from blood, cultured in vitro. The source is a human donor who had recovered from COVID-19.

The J gene is TRBJ2-1, the V gene TRBV29-1, with D perhaps TRBD2 (5 bases). Between the trimmed V and J ends, which lost 6 bases and 6 bases, there was a span of 21 bases. The CDR3 has 15 amino acids. Germline CDR1 and CDR2: SQVTM and ANQGSEA. The CDR3 coding sequence is TGCAGCGTGCTACCAAGGACTCAGACCTTCAATGAGCAGTTCTTC. Protein: CSVLPRTQTFNEQFF.

This clonotype was seen a few times. The rearrangement joins TRBV20-1 to TRBJ1-1; no reliable D call. The germline V gene encodes CDR1 DFQATT and CDR2 SNEGSKA (reference sequence). CDR3 size: 14 residues. V was shortened by 2 bases and J by 1 base, with 11 bases between the two germline ends. The CDR3 coding sequence is TGCAGTGCTAGATGGAGAAGTACGAACACTGAAGCTTTCTTT. It yields the protein CSARWRSTNTEAFF.

This clonotype came up a few times. The chain joins TRBV27 to TRBJ1-2; D is unresolved. Trimming took off 2 bases at V and 3 bases at J, with 7 bases between the two ends. The CDR3 length is 13 residues. Looked up from germline, CDR1 is MNHEY and CDR2 is SMNVEV (reference sequence). In DNA, the CDR3 is TGTGCCAGCAGTTTAAGTGGATACTATGGCTACACCTTC. Protein: CASSLSGYYGYTF.

The V gene is TRBV20-1, the J gene TRBJ1-6; D not resolved. V was shortened by 6 bases and J by 10 bases, with 13 bases between the two germline ends. CDR1 DFQATT and CDR2 SNEGSKA come from the germline V gene (reference sequence). The CDR3 has 12 amino acids. The chain's CDR3 is CSADLGLSPLHF. DNA of the CDR3: TGCAGTGCGGATTTAGGGTTATCACCCCTCCACTTT.

The chain uses TRBV29-1 and TRBJ1-3; perhaps TRBD1 as D (5 bases). CDR1 is SQVTM, CDR2 ANQGSEA, per germline. V gave up 4 bases and J gave up 2 bases, with 9 bases separating them. CDR3 length: 13 amino acids. The CDR3 loop is CSVVKGPGNTIYF. The CDR3 DNA follows: TGCAGCGTTGTAAAGGGACCTGGAAACACCATATATTTT.

The chain has TRBV29-1 and TRBJ2-3; D assignment may be TRBD1 or TRBD2 (6 bases each). Trimming cost V 8 bases and J 8 bases, with 20 bases left between them. Germline loops: CDR1 SQVTM, CDR2 ANQGSEA. CDR3 length: 13 residues. The CDR3 spells CSSRGVGSRTQYF. The CDR3, as DNA: TGCAGCAGTAGGGGGGTGGGAAGTCGTACGCAGTATTTT.

This clonotype appeared a few times. The gene calls are TRBV20-1 and TRBJ2-1; 7 positions agree with TRBD1. The CDR3 extends over 16 amino acids. V lost 1 base to trimming and J lost 4 bases; unmatched junction nucleotides: 10. Per the germline V gene, CDR1 is DFQATT and CDR2 is SNEGSKA (reference sequence). DNA for the CDR3: TGCAGTGCTAGAGCGGCTGGGGGACAGAGATACAATGAGCAGTTCTTC. Translation: CSARAAGGQRYNEQFF.

V and J are TRBV3-1 and TRBJ2-2; 9 bases line up with TRBD2. Germline V gene lookup returns CDR1 LGHDT and CDR2 YNNKEL (reference sequence). The CDR3 is 15 amino acids. With 3 bases clipped from V and 7 bases from J, the junction kept 6 bases outside the gene matches. CDR3 sequence (DNA): TGTGCCAGCAGCCATAGCGGGAGCGTTGTCGGGGAGCTGTTTTTT. This translates into CASSHSGSVVGELFF.

The CDR3 DNA sequence: TGCAGTGCTAAAGATCGGTTACGGGTAGGGTCCGGAAACACCATATATTTT. Protein: CSAKDRLRVGSGNTIYF. This chain uses TRBV20-1 with TRBJ1-3; D is ambiguous. CDR1 is DFQATT, CDR2 SNEGSKA, per germline (reference sequence). V lost 4 bases and J 4 bases, leaving 23 bases between the germline ends. The CDR3 has 17 residues.

J is TRBJ2-7 and V is TRBV5-1; 8 positions agree with TRBD2. Germline V gives CDR1 SGHRS, CDR2 YFSETQ. This CDR3 is 15 amino acids long. Trimming removed 5 bases from V and 0 bases from J; junction bases left unmatched: 7. The CDR3: CASSRGSGSSYEQYF. The CDR3 DNA reads as TGCGCCAGCAGTCGGGGAAGCGGGAGCTCCTACGAGCAGTACTTC. Complete variable domain (other parts from reference TRBV5-1 and TRBJ2-7): KAGVTQTPRYLIKTRGQQVTLSCSPISGHRSVSWYQQTPGQGLQFLFEYFSETQRNKGNFPGRFSGRQFSNSRSEMNVSTLELGDSALYLCASSRGSGSSYEQYFGPGTRLTVT.

A few counts support this clonotype. The chain joins TRBV30 to TRBJ1-2, with D tentatively TRBD1 (6 bases). The CDR3 runs 15 residues. Deletions cut 1 base from V and 5 bases from J, with 17 bases between. Germline V gene sequence: CDR1 GTSNPN, CDR2 SVGIG (reference sequence). The CDR3 nucleotides are TGTGCCTGGAGTGCCGGATTAGGGCAGGGGTATGGCTACACCTTC. Amino acids: CAWSAGLGQGYGYTF.

The chain links TRBV20-1 to TRBJ1-4; 7 bases match TRBD1. V gave up 6 bases and J gave up 10 bases; unmatched junction bases: 14. The CDR3 sequence is 14 residues long. Germline assignment: CDR1 DFQATT and CDR2 SNEGSKA (reference sequence). Here the CDR3 DNA reads TGCAGTGCGCCCGACAGGGAGGTCGAGGGAAAACTGTTTTTT. Translating gives CSAPDREVEGKLFF.

The chain uses TRBV29-1 and TRBJ1-1; no definite D call. V was pared by 3 bases and J by 0 bases, with 8 bases between. CDR1 is SQVTM and CDR2 is ANQGSEA in the germline V gene. The CDR3 is made up of 13 amino acids. The CDR3 is CSVEAEMNTEAFF. CDR3 DNA sequence: TGCAGCGTTGAGGCAGAAATGAACACTGAAGCTTTCTTT.

This rearrangement joins TRBV5-1 to TRBJ2-1; TRBD2 agrees at 9 bases. In germline, CDR1 is SGHRS, CDR2 YFSETQ. V shed 0 bases, J shed 2 bases, and the junction held 3 bases outside the gene matches. This CDR3 has 16 amino acids. The CDR3: CASSLGPSGAYNEQFF. CDR3 DNA sequence: TGCGCCAGCAGCTTGGGGCCTAGCGGGGCCTACAATGAGCAGTTCTTC. The variable domain in full, completed from reference TRBV5-1 and TRBJ2-1, reads KAGVTQTPRYLIKTRGQQVTLSCSPISGHRSVSWYQQTPGQGLQFLFEYFSETQRNKGNFPGRFSGRQFSNSRSEMNVSTLELGDSALYLCASSLGPSGAYNEQFFGPGTRLTVL.

This clonotype was detected only a few times. This sequence joins TRBV12-3 or TRBV12-4 and TRBJ2-5, with D possibly matching TRBD1 (6 bases). V lost 3 bases to trimming and J lost 5 bases, with 16 bases between them. This CDR3 has 15 residues. The CDR3 loop is CASSFSGDRRETQYF. Here the CDR3 DNA reads TGTGCCAGCAGTTTTAGTGGCGACAGGAGGGAGACCCAGTACTTC.

The genes are TRBV18 and TRBJ1-2; D is unresolved. Germline-derived CDR1 and CDR2 are KGHSH and LQKENI. This CDR3 is built from 13 residues. The V end was cut by 2 bases, the J end by 6 bases, with 10 bases between. The CDR3 reads CASSPEDSHGYTF. CDR3 in DNA: TGTGCCAGCTCACCAGAGGATTCTCATGGCTACACCTTC.

This clonotype appeared a few times. This chain connects TRBV28 to TRBJ1-5; D not certain. V lost 4 bases to trimming and J lost 10 bases, with 8 bases between them. CDR1 is MDHEN, CDR2 SYDVKM, per germline. The CDR3 sequence is 11 residues long. CDR3: CASSSTRPQHF. The CDR3 DNA follows: TGTGCCAGCAGTTCCACTCGCCCCCAGCATTTT.

The chain employs TRBV6-1 and TRBJ1-1; D is ambiguous. V was trimmed by 6 bases and J by 11 bases, leaving 16 bases between them. Germline-derived CDR1 and CDR2 are MNHNS and SASEGT. CDR3 length equals 12 residues. The CDR3 DNA sequence: TGTGCCAGCAGCCCTCCCCCGAAAGGGGCTTTCTTT. Translating gives CASSPPPKGAFF.

CDR3 sequence: CASSDRDRAFSEQYF. Here the CDR3 DNA reads TGTGCCAGCAGCGACCGGGACAGGGCCTTCTCCGAGCAGTACTTC. This chain links TRBV7-8 with TRBJ2-7; 9 bases agree with TRBD1. The ends lost 5 bases at V and 6 bases at J; junction bases unmatched: 11. CDR1 and CDR2 (germline): SGHVS, FQNEAQ. The CDR3 sequence is 15 residues long.

Only a few counts were recorded for this clonotype. The V and J genes are TRBV28 and TRBJ1-2; D is unclear. The CDR3 contains 12 residues. V lost 5 bases and J 3 bases, leaving 7 bases between the germline ends. In germline, CDR1 is MDHEN, CDR2 SYDVKM. CDR3 in amino acids: CASSIGDYGYTF. The CDR3 nucleotides are TGTGCCAGCAGTATCGGGGACTATGGCTACACCTTC.